The present T cell receptor beta chain was sequenced within a study of T cell responses to AZD1222 COVID-19 vaccine (dated by TCRdb to the early 2020s). A note on the overall study: TCR sequencing was performed for about 240 trial participants, of whom 200 to 210 were given two doses of AZD1222 and approximately 26 were given two doses of MenACWY control vaccine. Trial participants were enrolled into age subgroups of 18-55, 56-69 and 70-plus years, which contained approximately 150, 28 and 58 TCR-sequenced participants, respectively. Points the paper makes about the study in general: Because no day 14 peak-response samples were available, repertoires were characterized only after the peak T cell response. Conclusions about previously exposed vaccinees were limited because only a handful of AZD1222 recipients were SARS-CoV-2 seropositive at baseline. Participants were mostly white British and included more females than males, and it was suggested by the authors that clonal diversity may have been underestimated. Reportedly, close to half of the unique spike-specific TCRs recognized epitopes lying outside the regions that are mutated in the B.1.351 and B.1.1.7 variants. Spike-specific TCR breadth and depth rose significantly after two AZD1222 doses compared with day 0 and with MenACWY recipients. The 56-69-year group was small, and its depth increase did not reach significance, likely because of low power. The whole spike protein was spanned by vaccine-associated CD4 TCRs, and dominant responses were seen in regions 160-218 and 743-854.

From the cysteine through the phenylalanine, the CDR3 covers 11 amino acids. The only DNA kept is the CDR3, 33 bases in frame from the first base. The germline ends are 6 bases apart after V is trimmed by 5 bases and J by 5 bases. The CDR3 regions of human TCRbeta chains were subjected to immunosequencing. As for how the authors treated the data: Repertoire TCRs were matched against a reference library of SARS-CoV-2-specific TCRs generated with the MIRA antigen-specificity platform. Breadth meant the fraction of unique TCRs that were SARS-CoV-2-associated, whereas depth meant the fraction of total T cells that were SARS-CoV-2-associated. Using the MIRA data, each spike-specific TCR was assigned both to the spike region to which the TCR was reactive and to a CD4 or CD8 class. Log10-transformed breadth and depth values were compared by one-way ANOVA with Sidak's multiple comparisons tests. Imported from immuneACCESS, the table was reduced by TCRdb to in-frame sequences with V and J called. These copies leave out some clones; in studies compared against another copy, an unresolved V gene accounts for under half, and the cause of the remainder is not known. V, J and clone size are those of that table, while D and trimming were read from the DNA. The sample has about 84,000 clones on record, just over 85% of them singletons. 4.5% to 7% of the sample lies in the top ten.

This sample's time point label indicates: about 28 days (+/-7) after the second vaccine dose. AZD1222 recipients given second doses at about 4 weeks or at about 12 weeks were pooled, since spike-specific TCR depth and breadth were not found to differ between the two schedules. Samples from vaccinated people were obtained from the UK trials COV001 and COV002, which included a single-blind randomized controlled phase 2/3 trial of AZD1222 (ChAdOx1 nCoV-19) in healthy adults. For TCRbeta chain sequencing, PBMC samples were collected from trial participants at day 0 and at day 28 after the second dose. The table lists this clone with a count of one. Its antigen remains unidentified. No base quality values were provided; no much bigger clone lies one nucleotide off.

This receptor was identified in an adult who received the AZD1222 COVID-19 vaccine. The sample consisted of peripheral blood, taken 28 days after the second AZD1222 dose. The V and J segments used are TRBV12-3 or TRBV12-4 and TRBJ1-2, with no D gene named confidently. At the DNA level, the sequence is TGTGCCAGCAGTCGGGGTTATGGCTACACCTTC. This is translated as CASSRGYGYTF.